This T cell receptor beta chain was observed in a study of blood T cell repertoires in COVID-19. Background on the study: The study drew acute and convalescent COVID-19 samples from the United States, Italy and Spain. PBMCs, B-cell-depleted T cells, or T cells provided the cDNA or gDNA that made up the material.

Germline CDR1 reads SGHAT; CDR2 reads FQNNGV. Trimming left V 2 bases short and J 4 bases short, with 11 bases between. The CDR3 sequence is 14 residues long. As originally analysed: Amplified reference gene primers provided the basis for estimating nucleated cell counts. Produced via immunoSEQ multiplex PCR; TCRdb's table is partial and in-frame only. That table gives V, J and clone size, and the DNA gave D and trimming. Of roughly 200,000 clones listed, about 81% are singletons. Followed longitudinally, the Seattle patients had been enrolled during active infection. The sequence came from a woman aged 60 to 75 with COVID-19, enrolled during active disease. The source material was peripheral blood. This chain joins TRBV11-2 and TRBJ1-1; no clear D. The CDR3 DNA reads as TGTGCCAGCAGCTTATCAGGTGGGAGCACTGAAGCTTTCTTT. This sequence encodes CASSLSGGSTEAFF.